This T cell receptor (beta chain) was sequenced in a study of T cells after yellow fever vaccination. General study findings and limits: Compared with primary, the secondary response was weaker and peaked at day 5, not 15. CD4 and CD8 compartments shared a small share of clonotypes, likely from convergent recombination.

This clonotype was seen many times. Its antigen remains unknown. TCRdb reprocessed the 5' RACE reads with MiXCR, giving one entry per CDR3 protein. The repertoire holds 500,000 to 650,000 distinct CDR3 sequences, with around an eighth as singletons. The sequence was collected from a man in his thirties or forties who received the YFV17D yellow fever vaccine. Sample: PBMCs, taken on the day of the yellow fever booster vaccination.

The CDR3 reads CSGRAGTGNNEQFF. CDR3 nucleotide sequence: TGCAGCGGTCGAGCCGGGACAGGTAACAATGAGCAGTTCTTC. The chain uses TRBV29-1 and TRBJ2-1; 8 bases line up with TRBD1. Germline V gives CDR1 SQVTM, CDR2 ANQGSEA. The CDR3 contains 14 residues. V was pared by 7 bases and J by 5 bases, with 10 bases of the junction left unmatched.